The 27 T cell receptor beta chains below were found in one sample sequenced in a study of blood T cells in healthy people across ages (dated by TCRdb to the mid-2010s). The library was produced with 5' RACE. The sequencer listed for this sample is Illumina HiSeq 2500. A second PCR of roughly 7 to 12 cycles was run with a J-beta primer mix and a sample-barcoded 5' primer. TCRdb reran the public reads through fastp at Q25 and MiXCR, keeping productive beta chains. Entries are consolidated by CDR3 protein sequence, retaining the most common genes and DNA. The sample table shows 750,000 to 1,000,000 distinct CDR3 sequences, and 25% to 30% are seen once. Clones ranked in the top ten supply more than 8.5% of the sample. This sample was shared with a second study, whose subject was T cells of mothers and their children.

The specimen was blood. Every receptor here comes from a woman in her thirties or forties in good health.

This clonotype was recorded at least ten times. The rearrangement joins TRBV28 to TRBJ1-2; the match to TRBD1 covers 7 bases. The length of the CDR3 is 13 residues. CDR1 and CDR2 from the germline V gene are MDHEN and SYDVKM. J was trimmed by 9 bases and V by 4 bases; bases with no gene match: 8. The CDR3 bases are TGTGCCAGCAGTTCACAGGGGCCTCAGAGCTACACCTTC. The encoded protein is CASSSQGPQSYTF.

The sample holds a few counts of this clonotype. The J gene is TRBJ1-4, the V gene TRBV12-3 or TRBV12-4; D is possibly TRBD1 (5 bases). V was cut by 3 bases and J by 5 bases, with 13 bases left in between. The CDR3 totals 15 residues. CDR3 sequence: CASSLAGTLNEKLFF. CDR3 nucleotide sequence: TGTGCCAGCAGTTTGGCCGGGACCCTAAATGAAAAACTGTTTTTT.

This clonotype has more than one count but fewer than ten. This rearrangement joins TRBV9 to TRBJ2-5; D possibly corresponds to TRBD2 (5 bases). The V end was cut by 4 bases, the J end by 4 bases, with 14 bases between. The V gene's germline CDR1 is SGDLS and CDR2 YYNGEE. The CDR3 sequence is 14 residues long. The CDR3 spells CASSPGSSAETQYF. The CDR3 nucleotides are TGTGCCAGCAGCCCGGGGTCCTCAGCAGAGACCCAGTACTTC.

This clonotype was detected ten times or more. The chain recombines TRBV30 with TRBJ2-4; 8 bases are a match to TRBD2. CDR3 length: 14 amino acids. Per germline, CDR1 GTSNPN and CDR2 SVGIG (reference sequence). Losses at the gene ends were 4 bases for V and 9 bases for J; bases not matched to a gene: 11. The chain's CDR3 is CAWTEGSGGLIQYF. The CDR3 region has the DNA TGTGCCTGGACCGAAGGGAGCGGGGGACTCATTCAGTACTTC. Complete variable domain (other parts from reference TRBV30 and TRBJ2-4): SQTIHQWPATLVQPVGSPLSLECTVEGTSNPNLYWYRQAAGRGLQLLFYSVGIGQISSEVPQNLSASRPQDRQFILSSKKLLLSDSGFYLCAWTEGSGGLIQYFGAGTRLSVL.

This clonotype was picked up many times. The chain couples TRBV28 to TRBJ1-2, with a tentative D call TRBD1 (5 bases). Trimming left V 4 bases short and J 8 bases short, with 17 bases between. The CDR3 totals 14 residues. Germline V gives CDR1 MDHEN, CDR2 SYDVKM. CDR3 sequence reads: CASSSGVDIKGYTF. CDR3 in DNA: TGTGCCAGCAGTTCGGGGGTGGACATAAAGGGCTACACCTTC.

The chain carries TRBV5-1 and TRBJ1-1; possibly TRBD1 for D (6 bases). The CDR3 consists of 15 residues. V shed 4 bases and J shed 2 bases, with 15 bases lying between them. Looked up from germline, CDR1 is SGHRS and CDR2 is YFSETQ. CDR3 nucleotides: TGCGCCAGCAGCCGCGAGACAGGTAGTAACACTGAAGCTTTCTTT. It specifies CASSRETGSNTEAFF.

V is TRBV3-1 and J is TRBJ2-3; TRBD2 matches 12 bases. V lost 1 base, J lost 1 base, and 3 bases stayed unmatched. From germline, CDR1 is LGHDT and CDR2 YNNKEL (reference sequence). This CDR3 spans 17 amino acids. The CDR3 protein is CASSQVRTSGGTDTQYF. The CDR3, as DNA: TGTGCCAGCAGCCAAGTTCGGACTAGCGGGGGCACAGATACGCAGTATTTT.

This clonotype was recorded at least ten times. The chain uses TRBV12-3 or TRBV12-4 and TRBJ2-2; D call uncertain. The CDR3 contains 13 residues. V dropped 5 bases and J dropped 6 bases, with 10 bases sitting between them. The CDR3 is CASSPGTPGELFF. The CDR3 DNA follows: TGTGCCAGCAGTCCCGGTACACCCGGGGAGCTGTTTTTT.

The chain carries TRBV6-6 and TRBJ2-2; tentatively, D is TRBD2 (6 bases). The CDR3 loop spans 15 amino acids. V was pared by 5 bases and J by 5 bases, with 15 bases between. Germline V lookup: CDR1 MNHNY, CDR2 SVGAGI (reference sequence). The CDR3 loop is CASSRISGATGELFF. The CDR3 DNA follows: TGTGCCAGCAGTCGGATTAGCGGAGCTACCGGGGAGCTGTTTTTT.

This clonotype came up many times. The gene calls are TRBV11-2 and TRBJ2-7, with D perhaps matching TRBD1 (6 bases). The germline V gene has CDR1 SGHAT and CDR2 FQNNGV. The CDR3 has 14 residues. Trimming pared 0 bases from V and 2 bases from J, leaving 8 bases between. The CDR3 loop is CASSLDAGAYEQYF. In nucleotides, the CDR3 is TGTGCCAGCAGCTTAGATGCAGGGGCCTACGAGCAGTACTTC.

The chain employs TRBV28 and TRBJ2-7; D gene ambiguous. Per the germline V gene, CDR1 is MDHEN and CDR2 is SYDVKM. V was clipped by 3 bases and J by 0 bases, with 9 bases between them. This CDR3 has 14 amino acids. The CDR3 protein is CASSFTASSYEQYF. DNA of the CDR3: TGTGCCAGCAGTTTTACCGCCAGCTCCTACGAGCAGTACTTC.

V gene TRBV28 combines with J gene TRBJ2-1; either TRBD1 or TRBD2 may fit D (5 bases each). From germline, CDR1 is MDHEN and CDR2 SYDVKM. The CDR3 spans 15 residues. The germline V and J ends were trimmed by 6 bases and 2 bases, with 14 bases remaining between them. CDR3 protein: CASRWDGVTYNEQFF. The DNA of the CDR3 is TGTGCCAGCAGGTGGGACGGGGTCACCTACAATGAGCAGTTCTTC.

As for this clonotype: The conserved final phenylalanine or tryptophan is absent from the CDR3, which likely points to a read error. The chain has TRBV7-3 and TRBJ2-5, with 7 nucleotides matching TRBD1. The CDR3 is 14 residues long. V was pared by 5 bases and J by 1 base, with 4 bases of the junction left unmatched. The V gene's germline CDR1 is SGHTA and CDR2 FQGTGA. Written as DNA, the CDR3 is TGTGCCAGCAGCCGGACAGGACCCCAAGAGACCCAGTACTAC. Its translation is CASSRTGPQETQYY.

This clonotype was seen a handful of times. The rearrangement uses TRBV7-9 and TRBJ1-1; tentatively, D is TRBD1 (5 bases). Trimming left V 5 bases short and J 2 bases short, with 15 bases between. CDR3 length: 15 amino acids. The germline V gene has CDR1 SEHNR and CDR2 FQNEAQ (reference sequence). CDR3 DNA sequence: TGTGCCAGCAGCAACCTGGGGAGGGGAAACACTGAAGCTTTCTTT. This translates into CASSNLGRGNTEAFF.

The sample holds many counts of this clonotype. A clone one base away is much larger, so this may be a read error. The V gene is TRBV7-2, the J gene TRBJ1-2; 7 positions match TRBD1. The J segment lost 2 bases and the V segment lost 4 bases, leaving 1 base of the junction unmatched. The V gene's germline CDR1 is SGHTA and CDR2 FQGNSA. The CDR3 runs to 13 residues. In nucleotides, the CDR3 is TGTGCCAGCAGCTGGGGACAGAACTATGGCTACACCTTC. Translated, it gives CASSWGQNYGYTF. The whole variable domain, filled in from reference TRBV7-2 and TRBJ1-2, reads GAGVSQSPSNKVTEKGKDVELRCDPISGHTALYWYRQSLGQGLEFLIYFQGNSAPDKSGLPSDRFSAERTGGSVSTLTIQRTQQEDSAVYLCASSWGQNYGYTFGSGTRLTVV.

The chain uses TRBV20-1 and TRBJ2-1; D not resolved. CDR1 and CDR2 (germline): DFQATT, SNEGSKA (reference sequence). Trimming shortened V by 0 bases and J by 8 bases, and 14 bases separated the two germline ends. This CDR3 is 14 amino acids long. CDR3 residues: CSARDASLVYEQFF. The CDR3, as DNA: TGCAGTGCTAGAGATGCCAGTTTAGTATATGAGCAGTTCTTC.

CDR3 in amino acids: CASSLWASGSINEQFF. The CDR3 DNA reads TGTGCCAGCAGCTTATGGGCTAGCGGGAGCATCAATGAGCAGTTCTTC. The V and J genes are TRBV7-8 and TRBJ2-1; the match to TRBD2 covers 10 bases. Trimming removed 2 bases from V and 6 bases from J; junction bases left unmatched: 7. The CDR3 has 16 amino acids. Germline V gene data show CDR1 as SGHVS and CDR2 as FQNEAQ.

This clonotype showed up many times. The rearrangement links TRBV24-1 to TRBJ2-1; 10 nucleotides agree with TRBD1. V was pared by 2 bases and J by 3 bases, with 3 bases of the junction left unmatched. The CDR3 extends over 16 amino acids. Germline loops: CDR1 KGHDR, CDR2 SFDVKD. CDR3 bases: TGTGCCACCAGTGATTGGGGACAGGGGAGCTACAATGAGCAGTTCTTC. Its translation is CATSDWGQGSYNEQFF.

In this sample, this clonotype turned up many times. J is TRBJ2-3 and V is TRBV20-1; 8 bases are shared with TRBD1. The CDR3 consists of 14 residues. V lost 5 bases and J lost 4; bases outside the gene matches: 8. Germline lookup yields CDR1 DFQATT and CDR2 SNEGSKA (reference sequence). The DNA for the CDR3 is TGCAGTGCTTTCCCGGGACAGGCGGCAGATACGCAGTATTTT. Translating it yields CSAFPGQAADTQYF.

J is TRBJ2-5 and V is TRBV15; 13 bases are shared with TRBD2. The germline CDR1 and CDR2 sequences are LNHNV and YYDKDF (reference sequence). The J segment lost 1 base and the V segment lost 3 bases, leaving 5 bases of the junction unmatched. The CDR3 is 17 amino acids. The CDR3 nucleotides read TGTGCCACCAGCAGTACTAGCGGGGGGGCCGCCCAAGAGACCCAGTACTTC. Its protein is CATSSTSGGAAQETQYF.

This chain connects TRBV14 to TRBJ1-4, with unresolved D. Germline V gene data show CDR1 as SGHDN and CDR2 as FVKESK. Deletions cut 1 base from V and 0 bases from J, with 9 bases between. The CDR3 has 16 amino acids. CDR3 sequence: CASSQGVSTTNEKLFF. CDR3 DNA: TGTGCCAGCAGCCAAGGTGTTAGTACAACTAATGAAAAACTGTTTTTT.

Points on this clonotype: This may be a read error, as it is one base from a much larger clone. The chain has TRBV7-7 and TRBJ2-5, with a weak D call TRBD2 (6 bases). Germline assignment: CDR1 SSHAT and CDR2 FNYEAQ (reference sequence). The CDR3 totals 16 residues. CDR3 coding DNA: TGTGCTAGCAGCTCGGGGAGACTAGTGTCACGAGAGACCCAGTACTTC. Amino acids: CASSSGRLVSRETQYF.

This clonotype was counted ten times or more. The chain is built from TRBV20-1 and TRBJ2-3, with D tentatively TRBD1 or TRBD2 (5 bases each). CDR1 is DFQATT and CDR2 is SNEGSKA in the germline V gene (reference sequence). Trimming cost V 4 bases and J 8 bases, with 13 bases left between them. This CDR3 has 12 amino acids. In DNA, the CDR3 is TGCAGTGCTAAGAGGGCAGGGTTTACGCAGTATTTT. It translates to CSAKRAGFTQYF.

V and J are TRBV20-1 and TRBJ2-5; 9 bases line up with TRBD1. The end of the DNA fits TRBJ2-7 better, so the J call may be wrong. The CDR3 covers 14 residues. Germline CDR1 is DFQATT and CDR2 is SNEGSKA (reference sequence). The CDR3 protein is CSAGRGQGASEQYF. CDR3 sequence (DNA): TGCAGTGCGGGCAGGGGACAGGGTGCAAGCGAGCAGTACTTC.

The chain carries TRBV7-2 and TRBJ2-1; TRBD2 is a possible D gene (7 bases). CDR3 length: 15 amino acids. The V end was cut by 6 bases, the J end by 5 bases, with 17 bases between. Looked up from germline, CDR1 is SGHTA and CDR2 is FQGNSA. In DNA form, the CDR3 reads TGTGCCAGCAGAATAGGGGGGGGCCAGCACAATGAGCAGTTCTTC. Translating gives CASRIGGGQHNEQFF.

This clonotype showed up just once. The chain uses TRBV4-2 and TRBJ2-3; 9 bases align to TRBD2. The CDR3 extends over 15 amino acids. The ends lost 3 bases at V and 2 bases at J; junction bases unmatched: 3. Germline V gene data show CDR1 as LGHNA and CDR2 as YNFKEQ. CDR3 sequence (DNA): TGTGCCAGCAGCCAGATAGCGGGAGCCACAGATACGCAGTATTTT. It yields the protein CASSQIAGATDTQYF.

The table lists this clonotype with many counts. The V gene is TRBV4-1, the J gene TRBJ2-7; unclear D gene. CDR1 is MGHRA, CDR2 YSYEKL, per germline. V lost 0 bases and J 7 bases, leaving 10 bases between the germline ends. The CDR3 is 13 residues long. CDR3 sequence: CASSQEARTEQYF. DNA for the CDR3: TGCGCCAGCAGCCAAGAAGCTCGCACAGAGCAGTACTTC.